This entry lists 17 T cell receptor beta chains sequenced from one sample in a study of cytotoxic CD8 clonotypes in ibrutinib-treated CLL listed by TCRdb under 2021. Libraries came from the immunoSEQ multiplex PCR assay. TCRdb retrieved this table from immuneACCESS and kept in-frame rearrangements only. Not all clones are present; in checked studies, unresolved V genes account for under half, and no reason is known for the remainder. The sample records more than 300,000 clones, around four fifths of which are singletons. 5% to 7% of the sample rests with the top ten. Material: PBMCs, obtained before ibrutinib treatment. The source of these receptors is a human donor with chronic lymphocytic leukemia.

On this clone itself: This sample also contains other DNA sequences that code for the same CDR3. DNA of the CDR3: TGCGCCAGCAGCTTGGAAGGACAGTCCTACGAGCAGTACTTC. As protein: CASSLEGQSYEQYF. The V and J genes are TRBV5-1 and TRBJ2-7, with a possible D match to TRBD1 (6 bases). Between the trimmed V and J ends, which lost 0 bases and 1 base, there was a span of 8 bases. CDR1 SGHRS and CDR2 YFSETQ come from the germline V gene. This CDR3 has 14 amino acids.

The chain recombines TRBV7-3 with TRBJ2-2; D is undetermined. Germline assignment: CDR1 SGHTA and CDR2 FQGTGA. Trimming cost V 6 bases and J 5 bases, with 13 bases left between them. The CDR3 is made up of 14 amino acids. CDR3 sequence (DNA): TGTGCCAGCAGTGATCGGGTAGCAACCGGGGAGCTGTTTTTT. This gives the protein CASSDRVATGELFF.

In its sample, this clone was seen a few times. This chain links TRBV7-2 with TRBJ2-2; D is perhaps TRBD2 (6 bases). The CDR3 is made up of 16 amino acids. Germline CDR1 SGHTA, CDR2 FQGNSA. Trimming cost V 6 bases and J 5 bases, with 19 bases left between them. This CDR3 is CASSRILSGMTGELFF. As DNA, the CDR3 is TGTGCCAGCAGTCGAATCCTTAGCGGTATGACCGGGGAGCTGTTTTTT.

V is TRBV6-5 and J is TRBJ1-1, with TRBD1 matching over 8 bases. The CDR3 loop spans 15 amino acids. CDR1 is MNHEY and CDR2 is SVGAGI in the germline V gene. The J segment lost 1 base and the V segment lost 6 bases, leaving 7 bases of the junction unmatched. The CDR3, as DNA: TGTGCCAGCAGAAGCAGGGGGCAGGCGAACACTGAAGCTTTCTTT. Its protein product is CASRSRGQANTEAFF.

In DNA, the CDR3 is TGCGCCAGCAGCGCCGGTGAGGGACTAGACTTAGTGGAGCAGTTCTTC. Its protein is CASSAGEGLDLVEQFF. The chain is built from TRBV10-2 and TRBJ2-1; TRBD2 matches 8 bases. V shed 6 bases, J shed 10 bases, and the junction held 17 bases outside the gene matches. The CDR3 is 16 residues long. Germline-derived CDR1 and CDR2 are WSHSY and SAAADI.

The chain links TRBV11-2 to TRBJ2-7; D might be TRBD1 (5 bases). Germline loops: CDR1 SGHAT, CDR2 FQNNGV. Trimming took 0 bases from V and 4 from J, leaving 10 bases between them. The CDR3 extends over 14 amino acids. The DNA for the CDR3 is TGTGCCAGCAGCTTAGAGGCAGGGCCGTACGAGCAGTACTTC. Translation: CASSLEAGPYEQYF.

The chain links TRBV4-3 to TRBJ2-5; tentative D call: TRBD1 (6 bases). In germline, CDR1 is LGHNA, CDR2 YSLEER. V was trimmed by 3 bases and J by 5 bases, leaving 10 bases between them. The CDR3 loop spans 13 amino acids. CDR3 in amino acids: CASSHGGGETQYF. In nucleotides, the CDR3 is TGCGCCAGCAGCCATGGGGGCGGGGAGACCCAGTACTTC.

The chain links TRBV6-1 to TRBJ1-2, with 9 bases identical to TRBD1. Germline lookup yields CDR1 MNHNS and CDR2 SASEGT. Trimming cost V 4 bases and J 2 bases; bases outside gene matches: 8. This CDR3 contains 16 residues. This CDR3 reads CASSGGPGQGNYGYTF. In DNA form, the CDR3 reads TGTGCCAGCAGTGGGGGACCGGGACAGGGAAACTATGGCTACACCTTC.

This rearrangement joins TRBV5-1 to TRBJ1-4; D not resolved. The CDR3 runs to 13 residues. Trimming pared 2 bases from V and 16 bases from J, leaving 18 bases between. Germline V gene data show CDR1 as SGHRS and CDR2 as YFSETQ. CDR3 sequence (DNA): TGCGCCAGCAGCTTAAGGGCCCCGTTTCAGAAGTTTTTT. Residues: CASSLRAPFQKFF.

The chain couples TRBV28 to TRBJ1-5, with D maybe TRBD1 (5 bases). The CDR3 consists of 16 residues. Trimming took off 0 bases at V and 4 bases at J, with 13 bases between the two ends. Per the germline V gene, CDR1 is MDHEN and CDR2 is SYDVKM. The DNA for the CDR3 is TGTGCCAGCAGTTTATGGGGGGTTAGCGCAAATCAGCCCCAGCATTTT. This sequence encodes CASSLWGVSANQPQHF.

The chain combines TRBV19 with TRBJ2-7; 12 nucleotides align to TRBD1. Germline assignment: CDR1 LNHDA and CDR2 SQIVND (reference sequence). The CDR3 covers 16 residues. The V and J ends lost 4 bases and 3 bases, in that order; junction bases with no gene match: 7. In DNA, the CDR3 is TGTGCCAGTAGTACCGGGACAGGGGGCAACATCTACGAGCAGTACTTC. Translated, it gives CASSTGTGGNIYEQYF.

The V and J genes are TRBV29-1 and TRBJ2-7, with D possibly TRBD2 on 6 matching bases. Germline values: CDR1 SQVTM, CDR2 ANQGSEA. The CDR3 covers 12 residues. The ends were cut back, 2 bases at V and 5 bases at J, with 10 bases in the middle. The CDR3, as DNA: TGCAGCGTTGAAAGCGGGCCTCACGAGCAGTACTTC. Its protein is CSVESGPHEQYF.

Of note for this clone: At one of its ends the junction is not consistent with the germline gene, which may arise from a read error. Here the CDR3 reads CASSGGLADYNEQFF. The CDR3 nucleotides are TGTGCTAGCAGCGGGGGTCTAGCCGACTACAATGAGCAGTTCTTC. V is TRBV7-7 and J is TRBJ2-1; 8 bases align to TRBD2. CDR3 length equals 15 residues. CDR1 is SSHAT, CDR2 FNYEAQ, per germline (reference sequence).

Points on this clone: Different DNA sequences within this sample yield the same CDR3. The chain combines TRBV18 with TRBJ2-7; 11 positions agree with TRBD2. The CDR3 runs 14 residues. CDR1 is KGHSH, CDR2 LQKENI, per germline. Trimming cost V 2 bases and J 3 bases; bases outside gene matches: 0. The CDR3 reads CASSPTSGSYEQYF. In DNA form, the CDR3 reads TGTGCCAGCTCACCAACTAGCGGGAGCTACGAGCAGTACTTC.

This clone appeared a single time. The chain carries TRBV30 and TRBJ2-1, with D perhaps being TRBD1 or TRBD2 (5 bases each). The CDR3 is 13 amino acids. Trimming left V 5 bases short and J 6 bases short, with 14 bases between. Germline CDR1 reads GTSNPN; CDR2 reads SVGIG (reference sequence). The CDR3 region is CAWGDASFNEQFF. For the CDR3, the DNA is TGTGCCTGGGGGGACGCAAGCTTCAATGAGCAGTTCTTC.

As concerns this clone: Other DNA sequences within the sample encode an identical CDR3. The rearrangement uses TRBV10-3 and TRBJ2-3, with 7 bases fitting TRBD2. The CDR3 runs 14 residues. CDR1 ENHRY and CDR2 SYGVKD come from the germline V gene. Germline trimming cut 6 bases from V and 2 bases from J; bases unmatched to any gene: 5. The CDR3 DNA is TGTGCCATCAGCGGGAGCGGGACCACAGATACGCAGTATTTT. Encoded protein: CAISGSGTTDTQYF.

This clone was counted a few times. The chain has TRBV6-1 and TRBJ2-2, with a tentative D call TRBD1 (6 bases). This CDR3 region has 16 residues. Trimming left V 4 bases short and J 4 bases short, with 16 bases between. Germline lookup yields CDR1 MNHNS and CDR2 SASEGT. CDR3 coding DNA: TGTGCCAGCAGTGTTAAAAGAGGGGGTGGCACCGGGGAGCTGTTTTTT. This encodes CASSVKRGGGTGELFF.